This T cell receptor beta chain originates from a study of T cell responses to AZD1222 COVID-19 vaccine. The V gene's germline CDR1 is MGHRA and CDR2 YSYEKL. CDR3 length: 14 amino acids. V lost 3 bases and J lost 1, with 9 bases in between. TCRdb keeps only in-frame clones here, not all; method: immunoSEQ multiplex PCR. This sample yields about 150,000 clones, of which around 87% are seen a single time; 6% to 8% belongs to the top ten. The receptor was isolated from an adult in good health. The genes are TRBV4-1 and TRBJ1-1; D might be TRBD1 (6 bases). Sequencing used peripheral blood, obtained on day 0 of AZD1222 vaccination. The CDR3 DNA sequence: TGCGCCAGCAGCCAGTACAGGGAGAACACTGAAGCTTTCTTT. Amino acid sequence: CASSQYRENTEAFF.